A selection of T cell receptor beta chains follows, all from one sample in a study of response to subunit inactivated influenza vaccine. Via MiXCR, TCRdb re-called the RT-PCR reads, giving one row per CDR3 protein. The sample lists hundreds of thousands of distinct CDR3 sequences; less than 20% were seen once. The sequences come from PBMCs from blood, collected 4 to 6 days after vaccination. The receptor set was obtained from a man aged 50-60 years who received an inactivated influenza vaccine. CDR3s include the opening cysteine and the closing phenylalanine or tryptophan. D genes are given only for firm matches. A row's size may be missing; if present it is once, few, many or a size class.

NA | NA | TRBJ1-2 | TRBV30 | CAWRKRSRNYGYTF | TGTGCCTGGAGGAAGCGGTCCAGGAACTATGGCTACACCTTC
NA | NA | TRBJ1-5 | TRBV4-3 | CASSQEWTGGNQPQHF | TGCGCCAGCAGCCAAGAATGGACGGGGGGCAATCAGCCCCAGCATTTT
TRBD1 | few | TRBJ1-4 | TRBV20-1 | CSAPGQGRWSPEKLFF | TGCAGTGCCCCGGGACAGGGCAGATGGTCCCCTGAAAAACTGTTTTTT
NA | NA | TRBJ2-7 | TRBV7-8 | CASSLDLGGYEQYF | TGTGCCAGCAGCTTAGATTTAGGGGGCTACGAGCAGTACTTC
NA | NA | TRBJ1-2 | TRBV19 | CASTSNYGYTF | TGTGCCAGTACCAGCAACTATGGCTACACCTTC
NA | few | TRBJ2-2 | TRBV4-2 | CASSQDSQGGNTGELFF | TGTGCCAGCAGCCAAGATTCCCAGGGAGGGAACACCGGGGAGCTGTTTTTT
NA | NA | TRBJ2-2 | TRBV7-3 | CASSLTGTGPTGELFF | TGTGCCAGCAGCTTAACGGGGACTGGGCCCACCGGGGAGCTGTTTTTT
NA | NA | TRBJ2-1 | TRBV6-2/TRBV6-3 | CASRPVEARNNEQFF | TGTGCCAGCAGACCTGTGGAGGCCAGAAACAATGAGCAGTTCTTC
TRBD2 | NA | TRBJ2-4 | TRBV7-6 | CASSLGLAGVFLAKNIQYF | TGTGCCAGCAGCTTAGGACTAGCGGGAGTTTTCCTAGCCAAAAACATTCAGTACTTC
NA | many | TRBJ2-5 | TRBV20-1 | CSAIPTGGLKETQYF | TGCAGTGCCATCCCCACCGGCGGTCTAAAAGAGACCCAGTACTTC
NA | few | TRBJ2-7 | TRBV6-1 | CASMSRYPPYEQYF | TGTGCCAGCATGTCCAGGTACCCCCCCTACGAGCAGTACTTC
TRBD2 | few | TRBJ2-7 | TRBV28 | CASSLGVAGLYEQYF | TGTGCCAGCAGTCTGGGGGTAGCGGGGCTCTACGAGCAGTACTTC
NA | few | TRBJ2-3 | TRBV5-5 | CASSPRQEPDTQYF | TGTGCCAGCAGCCCGAGACAGGAGCCAGATACGCAGTATTTT
TRBD1 | many | TRBJ2-7 | TRBV6-2/TRBV6-3 | CASSLGQGRYEQYF | TGTGCCAGCAGCCTGGGACAGGGGCGCTACGAGCAGTACTTC
NA | many | TRBJ2-5 | TRBV15 | CATSRTGEETQYF | TGTGCCACCAGCAGGACAGGTGAAGAGACCCAGTACTTC
NA | many | TRBJ2-5 | TRBV27 | CASSKGQEYRQETQYF | TGTGCCAGCAGTAAGGGACAAGAGTACCGCCAAGAGACCCAGTACTTC
TRBD1 | few | TRBJ2-7 | TRBV20-1 | CSGLGQGVSYEQYF | TGCAGTGGCTTAGGACAGGGGGTTTCCTACGAGCAGTACTTC
TRBD2 | few | TRBJ2-7 | TRBV6-9 | CASTRSGGPNYEQYF | TGTGCCAGCACCCGCAGCGGGGGACCCAATTACGAGCAGTACTTC